What follows are 5 T cell receptor beta chains derived from one specimen sequenced in a study of OX40 agonist ivuxolimab in advanced cancers. Library preparation used the immunoSEQ multiplex PCR assay. Entries here come from immuneACCESS through TCRdb and include only in-frame sequences with V and J called. Some clones fail to appear in such tables; in the studies checked, an unresolved V gene covers under half of the shortfall, and the cause of the remainder is unknown. The sample data list 70,000 to 95,000 clones, and almost 90% of these were observed just once. Clones ranked in the top ten supply about 0.72% of the sample. The sample was CD4+ or CD8+ T cells sorted from blood, taken in a trial of the OX40 agonist ivuxolimab. The receptors come from an adult with an advanced solid tumor such as melanoma, head and neck, liver or kidney cancer.

This sequence joins TRBV7-3 and TRBJ2-3, with D hard to call. This CDR3 comprises 15 residues. The ends were cut back, 0 bases at V and 2 bases at J, with 9 bases in the middle. Germline lookup yields CDR1 SGHTA and CDR2 FQGTGA. The CDR3 nucleotides read TGTGCCAGCAGCTTAACGGCTCAGGCCACAGATACGCAGTATTTT. It encodes CASSLTAQATDTQYF.

The genes are TRBV7-3 and TRBJ2-1, with TRBD2 matching over 7 bases. CDR3 length equals 15 residues. Germline V gene data show CDR1 as SGHTA and CDR2 as FQGTGA. Trimming took 2 bases from V and 5 from J; bases not matched to a gene: 6. CDR3 loop: CASSLASGMNNEQFF. DNA of the CDR3: TGTGCCAGCAGCTTAGCCAGCGGGATGAACAATGAGCAGTTCTTC.

The genes are TRBV14 and TRBJ2-7; D is uncertain. V lost 4 bases and J 2 bases, leaving 3 bases between the germline ends. The CDR3 loop spans 11 amino acids. Germline V gene sequence: CDR1 SGHDN, CDR2 FVKESK. The CDR3: CASSPAYEQYF. The DNA of the CDR3 is TGTGCCAGCAGCCCCGCCTACGAGCAGTACTTC. The whole variable domain, filled in from reference TRBV14 and TRBJ2-7, reads EAGVTQFPSHSVIEKGQTVTLRCDPISGHDNLYWYRRVMGKEIKFLLHFVKESKQDESGMPNNRFLAERTGGTYSTLKVQPAELEDSGVYFCASSPAYEQYFGPGTRLTVT.

This clone has more than one count but fewer than ten. The rearrangement links TRBV4-1 to TRBJ2-5; 9 bases agree with TRBD2. The CDR3 contains 16 residues. V lost 1 base, J lost 4 bases, and 7 bases stayed unmatched. In germline, CDR1 is MGHRA, CDR2 YSYEKL. The CDR3 DNA follows: TGCGCCAGCAGCCAAGGAGTTCTAGCGGGACGAGAGACCCAGTACTTC. This translates into CASSQGVLAGRETQYF.

The J gene is TRBJ2-1, the V gene TRBV11-3, with a tentative D call TRBD1 (6 bases). The V gene lost 5 bases and the J gene lost 10 bases, with 21 bases spanning the gap. Germline loops: CDR1 SGHNT, CDR2 YENEEA. CDR3 length equals 15 residues. The CDR3 loop reads CASSPGQVPGTEQFF. The CDR3 DNA sequence: TGTGCCAGCAGCCCCGGTCAGGTGCCTGGGACAGAGCAGTTCTTC.